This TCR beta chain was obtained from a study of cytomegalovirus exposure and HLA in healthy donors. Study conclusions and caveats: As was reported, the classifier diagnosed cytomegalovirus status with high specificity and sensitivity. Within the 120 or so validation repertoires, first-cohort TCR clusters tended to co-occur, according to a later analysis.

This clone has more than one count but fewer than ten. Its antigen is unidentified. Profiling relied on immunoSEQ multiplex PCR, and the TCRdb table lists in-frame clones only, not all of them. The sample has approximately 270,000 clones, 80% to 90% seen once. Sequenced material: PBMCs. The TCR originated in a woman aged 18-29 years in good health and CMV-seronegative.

The CDR3 loop is CASSESGLSQPQHF. CDR3 nucleotides: TGTGCCAGCAGTGAATCCGGGTTGAGCCAGCCCCAGCATTTT. V is TRBV2 and J is TRBJ1-5, with D unresolved. This CDR3 has 14 residues. The V end was cut by 2 bases, the J end by 7 bases, with 12 bases between. Per germline, CDR1 SNHLY and CDR2 FYNNEI.